This T cell receptor (beta chain) emerged from a study of T cell repertoires in cytomegalovirus infection. At the level of the study: Public TCR beta signatures provided an indication of both CMV infection and a matching HLA type.

TCRdb re-called the reads with MiXCR, one entry per CDR3 protein. The data hold a few hundred thousand distinct CDR3 sequences, with 15% to 20% observed a single time. Notes on the study in general: Predominance within the ex vivo response was attributable to HLA-C-restricted CMV-specific TCR beta clonotypes.

CDR3 size: 14 residues. The germline V and J ends were trimmed by 5 bases and 7 bases, with 17 bases remaining between them. Germline V gene data show CDR1 as DFQATT and CDR2 as SNEGSKA (reference sequence). As to this clonotype: Its antigen is unidentified.

Sequenced sample: PBMCs. This sequence was found in a human donor in good health (CMV status not recorded). Some clones in this sample may be carry-over from other donors' samples. The V call is TRBV20-1, the J call TRBJ2-2; D is perhaps TRBD1 or TRBD2 (5 bases each). CDR3 amino acids: CSASGPEGSGELFF. CDR3 nucleotides: TGCAGTGCTTCCGGCCCCGAGGGGAGCGGGGAGCTGTTTTTT.